These 10 T cell receptor beta chains were sequenced from one sample in a study of T cell changes during pregnancy in multiple sclerosis. The method was immunoSEQ multiplex PCR; TCRdb's version includes in-frame clones alone and lacks a portion of them. The table has tens of thousands of clones, about 92% seen once; the top ten hold around 0.73%. Sequenced here: CD4+ T cells from peripheral blood mononuclear cells, sampled in the third trimester of pregnancy. The receptors shown here come from a female donor with multiple sclerosis, enrolled in a pregnancy study.

The genes are TRBV5-1 and TRBJ2-6; 7 bases fit TRBD1. The V gene's germline CDR1 is SGHRS and CDR2 YFSETQ. V was pared by 1 base and J by 0 bases, with 7 bases of the junction left unmatched. The CDR3 runs to 18 residues. Here the CDR3 DNA reads TGCGCCAGCAGCTTGCTTGGGACAGTAAGCTCTGGGGCCAACGTCCTGACTTTC. This translates into CASSLLGTVSSGANVLTF. Filled out from reference TRBV5-1 and TRBJ2-6, the complete variable domain reads KAGVTQTPRYLIKTRGQQVTLSCSPISGHRSVSWYQQTPGQGLQFLFEYFSETQRNKGNFPGRFSGRQFSNSRSEMNVSTLELGDSALYLCASSLLGTVSSGANVLTFGAGSRLTVL.

This rearrangement joins TRBV10-1 to TRBJ1-2; TRBD1 might be the D (6 bases). Germline lookup yields CDR1 WNHNN and CDR2 SYGVQD (reference sequence). This CDR3 comprises 16 residues. Deletions cut 1 base from V and 7 bases from J, with 19 bases between. The CDR3 sequence: CASSEYGVWGRGGYTF. The CDR3 DNA reads TGCGCCAGCAGTGAGTATGGTGTATGGGGGCGCGGTGGCTACACCTTC.

V is TRBV11-2 and J is TRBJ2-3, with D maybe TRBD2 (5 bases). Germline V gene sequence: CDR1 SGHAT, CDR2 FQNNGV. The ends were cut back, 4 bases at V and 2 bases at J, with 10 bases in the middle. There are 14 residues in the CDR3. CDR3 loop: CASSSEGLTDTQYF. The CDR3 coding sequence is TGTGCCAGCAGCTCCGAGGGTCTCACAGATACGCAGTATTTT. The whole variable domain, remainder taken from reference TRBV11-2 and TRBJ2-3, is EAGVAQSPRYKIIEKRQSVAFWCNPISGHATLYWYQQILGQGPKLLIQFQNNGVVDDSQLPKDRFSAERLKGVDSTLKIQPAKLEDSAVYLCASSSEGLTDTQYFGPGTRLTVL.

This chain links TRBV7-3 with TRBJ2-1; possibly TRBD1 for D (5 bases). Per germline, CDR1 SGHTA and CDR2 FQGTGA. There are 14 residues in the CDR3. Trimming pared 1 base from V and 4 bases from J, leaving 8 bases between. The CDR3 protein is CASSLRGSYNEQFF. DNA for the CDR3: TGTGCCAGCAGCTTAAGGGGCTCGTACAATGAGCAGTTCTTC.

This CDR3 reads CASSVAVTVTNYGYTF. CDR3 in DNA: TGTGCCAGCAGCGTAGCGGTCACAGTGACTAACTATGGCTACACCTTC. This sequence joins TRBV9 and TRBJ1-2; D gene ambiguous. The germline CDR1 and CDR2 sequences are SGDLS and YYNGEE. Deletions cut 0 bases from V and 0 bases from J, with 12 bases between. The CDR3 totals 16 residues.

V is TRBV5-1 and J is TRBJ1-5, with no clear D. Trimming stripped 0 bases from V and 4 bases from J, with 11 bases between. This CDR3 has 15 amino acids. Germline loops: CDR1 SGHRS, CDR2 YFSETQ. CDR3: CASSLAGGDNQPQHF. CDR3 coding DNA: TGCGCCAGCAGCTTGGCCGGTGGTGATAATCAGCCCCAGCATTTT.

The genes are TRBV9 and TRBJ2-7; maybe TRBD1 (5 bases). Trimming cost V 0 bases and J 1 base, with 11 bases left between them. The CDR3 has 15 amino acids. Germline V lookup: CDR1 SGDLS, CDR2 YYNGEE. This chain's CDR3 is CASSVGPTESYEQYF. CDR3 DNA sequence: TGTGCCAGCAGCGTAGGTCCGACAGAATCCTACGAGCAGTACTTC.

The V call is TRBV6-1, the J call TRBJ1-1; 8 nucleotides align to TRBD1. V shed 5 bases, J shed 1 base, and the junction held 3 bases outside the gene matches. This CDR3 contains 14 residues. The germline gives CDR1 MNHNS, CDR2 SASEGT. CDR3 amino acids: CASSWDRRNTEAFF. For the CDR3, the DNA is TGTGCCAGCAGTTGGGACAGGAGGAACACTGAAGCTTTCTTT.

The CDR3 sequence: CASSEYRGTETQYF. The CDR3 coding sequence is TGTGCCAGCAGTGAGTACAGGGGAACAGAGACCCAGTACTTC. This sequence joins TRBV6-1 and TRBJ2-5; TRBD1 matches at 7 bases. The germline V gene encodes CDR1 MNHNS and CDR2 SASEGT. The CDR3 length is 14 residues. The V segment lost 3 bases and the J segment 4 bases; nucleotides outside the gene matches: 5.

This rearrangement joins TRBV19 to TRBJ1-5; D not certain. CDR1 and CDR2 from the germline V gene are LNHDA and SQIVND (reference sequence). Trimming left V 8 bases short and J 4 bases short, with 12 bases between. There are 13 residues in the CDR3. In DNA form, the CDR3 reads TGTGCCAGTTCCGATCGGGGAAATCAGCCCCAGCATTTT. It translates to CASSDRGNQPQHF.